Reported below is one T cell receptor (beta chain). Profiled with immunoSEQ multiplex PCR; TCRdb holds only in-frame clones, not every one. The sample contains around 92,000 clones, approximately 94% of which appear only once. The data were obtained in a study of OX40 agonist ivuxolimab in advanced cancers. Looking at the study overall: In this cohort, patients received ivuxolimab, an agonistic anti-OX40 (CD134) antibody. Three patients showed partial responses: one hepatocellular carcinoma and two cutaneous melanoma cases.

The CDR3 consists of 14 residues. Germline V gene data show CDR1 as MRHNA and CDR2 as SNTAGT. The trim removed 8 bases at V and 2 bases at J, leaving 4 bases unmatched. Blood specimens came from baseline, cycle 4 day 1, and cycle 7 day 1. The receptor was isolated from an adult with an advanced solid tumor such as melanoma, head and neck, liver or kidney cancer. The chain links TRBV6-4 to TRBJ2-2, with 8 bases that match TRBD1. The sequenced sample was CD4+ or CD8+ T cells sorted from blood, obtained in a trial of the OX40 agonist ivuxolimab. DNA of the CDR3: TGTGCCAGCGGGGGACAGGCAAACACCGGGGAGCTGTTTTTT. Residues: CASGGQANTGELFF.